What follows describes a single TCR beta chain. The assay was immunoSEQ multiplex PCR, and TCRdb's table has in-frame clones only and misses some. The sample contains around 60,000 clones, around 76% of which appear only once. Regarding time point: blood 2 weeks post-SBRT. Indicated treatment: 15 Gy SBRT to primary tumor, nephrectomy 4 weeks later. Germline CDR1 reads SGHDN; CDR2 reads FVKESK. The CDR3 sequence is 17 residues long. V was shortened by 4 bases and J by 9 bases, with 27 bases between the two germline ends. The sample comes from a study of radiation and T cells in renal cell carcinoma. The specimen was blood, collected from a patient whose treatment included radiotherapy and nephrectomy. This clonotype was sampled from a man aged 60 to 75 with renal cell carcinoma. This sequence joins TRBV14 and TRBJ2-5, with D perhaps being TRBD1 or TRBD2 (5 bases each). CDR3 residues: CASSLLGPGTLKGAQYF. As DNA, the CDR3 is TGTGCCAGCAGCCTTCTGGGACCCGGGACGCTAAAAGGGGCCCAGTACTTC.